In this sample, the clone carrying this T cell receptor (beta chain) turned up a few times. This sample was included in a study of blood T cell repertoires in COVID-19. Study-wide background: The United States, Italy and Spain provided the acute and convalescent COVID-19 samples. In each case, the material was cDNA or gDNA derived from T cells, B-cell-depleted T cells, or PBMCs.

Study processing details: Amplified reference gene primers provided the basis for estimating nucleated cell counts. Libraries were prepared by immunoSEQ multiplex PCR; TCRdb keeps only in-frame clonotypes and omits some of them. For V, J and clone size, that table is used; D and trimming come from the DNA. Here the sample spans hundreds of thousands of clones, roughly 80% being singletons. The receptor's source is a woman aged 70-85 years with active or convalescent COVID-19. Sequenced material: peripheral blood.

The chain's CDR3 is CASSERDRQVTGYTF. DNA of the CDR3: TGTGCCAGCAGTGAGAGGGACAGGCAGGTCACCGGCTACACCTTC. The chain carries TRBV2 and TRBJ1-2, with 8 bases lining up with TRBD1. The CDR3 length is 15 residues. Germline-derived CDR1 and CDR2 are SNHLY and FYNNEI. V lost 3 bases to trimming and J lost 8 bases; unmatched junction nucleotides: 11. Filled out from reference TRBV2 and TRBJ1-2, the complete variable domain reads EPEVTQTPSHQVTQMGQEVILRCVPISNHLYFYWYRQILGQKVEFLVSFYNNEISEKSEIFDDQFSVERPDGSNFTLKIRSTKLEDSAMYFCASSERDRQVTGYTFGSGTRLTVV.